Each of the 18 T cell receptor beta chains below was sequenced from the same sample in a study of T cell responses to AZD1222 COVID-19 vaccine. The protocol was immunoSEQ multiplex PCR, while the TCRdb copy is restricted to in-frame clones and leaves out a portion. Here the sample spans some 170,000 clones, approximately 90% being singletons. The material was peripheral blood, obtained on day 0 of MenACWY control vaccination. The receptor set was obtained from an adult in good health.

The gene calls are TRBV3-1 (or the pseudogene TRBV3-2) and TRBJ1-5, with D possibly being TRBD1 (5 bases). Trimming took 0 bases from V and 11 from J, leaving 11 bases between them. The CDR3 sequence is 13 residues long. CDR1 is LGHDT, CDR2 YNNKEL, per germline (reference sequence). The CDR3 DNA reads TGTGCCAGCAGCCAAGATGAGGGGTTTTCCCAGCATTTT. Amino acids: CASSQDEGFSQHF.

The chain couples TRBV30 to TRBJ1-4; D not certain. Trimming took 7 bases from V and 8 from J, leaving 17 bases between them. CDR1 is GTSNPN and CDR2 is SVGIG in the germline V gene (reference sequence). The CDR3 consists of 13 residues. This CDR3 reads CASSLGSSEKLFF. CDR3 sequence (DNA): TGTGCCTCCTCCCTGGGGTCCTCCGAAAAACTGTTTTTT.

This clone has only a few counts. The chain couples TRBV14 to TRBJ2-5; D gene unclear. Germline CDR1 reads SGHDN; CDR2 reads FVKESK. The ends were cut back, 1 base at V and 1 base at J, with 10 bases in the middle. The CDR3 loop spans 15 amino acids. The DNA for the CDR3 is TGTGCCAGCAGCCAAGTGTGGCTCACCCAAGAGACCCAGTACTTC. Translation gives CASSQVWLTQETQYF. Based on the CDR3 plus reference TRBV14 and TRBJ2-5, the full variable domain is EAGVTQFPSHSVIEKGQTVTLRCDPISGHDNLYWYRRVMGKEIKFLLHFVKESKQDESGMPNNRFLAERTGGTYSTLKVQPAELEDSGVYFCASSQVWLTQETQYFGPGTRLLVL.

The rearrangement uses TRBV4-1 and TRBJ1-2, with D uncertain. From germline, CDR1 is MGHRA and CDR2 YSYEKL. The V end was cut by 0 bases, the J end by 0 bases, with 11 bases between. The CDR3 runs 16 residues. The CDR3 nucleotides are TGCGCCAGCAGCCAAGATGTTATCACCTCTAACTATGGCTACACCTTC. It is translated as CASSQDVITSNYGYTF.

This chain joins TRBV7-9 and TRBJ2-5; D uncertain. CDR1 and CDR2 (germline): SEHNR, FQNEAQ (reference sequence). The ends were cut back, 3 bases at V and 4 bases at J, with 12 bases in the middle. This CDR3 contains 14 residues. DNA for the CDR3: TGTGCCAGCAGCTTTCCCATGAAAGGAGAGACCCAGTACTTC. Amino acids: CASSFPMKGETQYF.

The chain has TRBV11-2 and TRBJ2-7, with 8 bases aligning to TRBD1. Germline lookup yields CDR1 SGHAT and CDR2 FQNNGV. There are 17 residues in the CDR3. The J segment lost 0 bases and the V segment lost 2 bases, leaving 9 bases of the junction unmatched. This chain's CDR3 is CASSLNTGTGVSYEQYF. The CDR3 DNA reads TGTGCCAGCAGCTTAAACACAGGGACAGGAGTCTCCTACGAGCAGTACTTC. Full variable domain (remainder filled in from reference TRBV11-2 and TRBJ2-7): EAGVAQSPRYKIIEKRQSVAFWCNPISGHATLYWYQQILGQGPKLLIQFQNNGVVDDSQLPKDRFSAERLKGVDSTLKIQPAKLEDSAVYLCASSLNTGTGVSYEQYFGPGTRLTVT.

The gene calls are TRBV11-2 and TRBJ1-2; 8 nucleotides align to TRBD1. CDR1 and CDR2 from the germline V gene are SGHAT and FQNNGV. The V segment lost 2 bases and the J segment 2 bases; nucleotides outside the gene matches: 4. CDR3 length equals 15 residues. The CDR3 bases are TGTGCCAGCAGCTTATCGGGACAGGAAAACTATGGCTACACCTTC. Protein product: CASSLSGQENYGYTF.

J is TRBJ2-2 and V is TRBV2; 12 positions match TRBD2. V lost 8 bases to trimming and J lost 8 bases; unmatched junction nucleotides: 9. Germline V gene lookup returns CDR1 SNHLY and CDR2 FYNNEI. The CDR3 consists of 15 residues. For the CDR3, the DNA is TGTGCCAGCCAAGGACTAGCGGGACTAGCTGGGGAGCTGTTTTTT. It codes for CASQGLAGLAGELFF.

In this sample, this clone turned up once. The V and J genes are TRBV18 and TRBJ1-2, with D perhaps matching TRBD1 (5 bases). V lost 1 base to trimming and J lost 8 bases, with 14 bases between them. There are 14 residues in the CDR3. Germline CDR1 is KGHSH and CDR2 is LQKENI. The CDR3 spells CASSPLFRAGGYTF. The CDR3 DNA reads TGTGCCAGCTCACCACTTTTCAGGGCCGGAGGCTACACCTTC. Using reference TRBV18 and TRBJ1-2 for the parts outside the CDR3, the full variable domain is NAGVMQNPRHLVRRRGQEARLRCSPMKGHSHVYWYRQLPEEGLKFMVYLQKENIIDESGMPKERFSAEFPKEGPSILRIQQVVRGDSAAYFCASSPLFRAGGYTFGSGTRLTVV.

The chain joins TRBV9 to TRBJ1-2; tentatively, D is TRBD1 (5 bases). Per the germline V gene, CDR1 is SGDLS and CDR2 is YYNGEE. V lost 0 bases and J 1 base, leaving 10 bases between the germline ends. This CDR3 is built from 15 residues. CDR3 nucleotides: TGTGCCAGCAGCGTAGCGCAGGGAAATAACTATGGCTACACCTTC. Amino acids: CASSVAQGNNYGYTF. The full variable domain, with the rest looked up from reference TRBV9 and TRBJ1-2, is DSGVTQTPKHLITATGQRVTLRCSPRSGDLSVYWYQQSLDQGLQFLIQYYNGEERAKGNILERFSAQQFPDLHSELNLSSLELGDSALYFCASSVAQGNNYGYTFGSGTRLTVV.

The V and J genes are TRBV7-2 and TRBJ1-2; D uncertain. The V gene lost 7 bases and the J gene lost 3 bases, with 12 bases spanning the gap. Germline V gives CDR1 SGHTA, CDR2 FQGNSA. This CDR3 is built from 13 residues. The CDR3 sequence: CASNRGIDYGYTF. In DNA form, the CDR3 reads TGTGCCAGCAATCGCGGGATAGACTATGGCTACACCTTC.

The rearrangement uses TRBV3-1 (or the pseudogene TRBV3-2) and TRBJ2-3; D is possibly TRBD1 (8 bases). Trimming took off 3 bases at V and 0 bases at J, with 16 bases between the two ends. The CDR3 spans 17 residues. The germline V gene has CDR1 LGHDT and CDR2 YNNKEL (reference sequence). The CDR3 coding sequence is TGTGCCAGCAGCCACAGGGGGCTAGCGGAAAGCACAGATACGCAGTATTTT. Its protein product is CASSHRGLAESTDTQYF.

J is TRBJ1-4 and V is TRBV3-1 (or the pseudogene TRBV3-2); maybe TRBD1 (5 bases). The CDR3 has 15 amino acids. With 3 bases removed from V and 10 bases from J, the gap between germline ends came to 18 bases. The germline V gene encodes CDR1 LGHDT and CDR2 YNNKEL (reference sequence). As DNA, the CDR3 is TGTGCCAGCAGCCAGGGACGGTGGGCATCCGGAAAACTGTTTTTT. Translated, it gives CASSQGRWASGKLFF.

This chain uses TRBV27 with TRBJ1-5, with D possibly TRBD1 on 5 matching bases. Germline V gene lookup returns CDR1 MNHEY and CDR2 SMNVEV (reference sequence). The V and J ends lost 7 bases and 5 bases respectively, with 15 bases between them. The CDR3 sequence is 14 residues long. The CDR3 DNA follows: TGTGCCAGCAAGGGTACGGGAGGGGATCAGCCCCAGCATTTT. Protein sequence: CASKGTGGDQPQHF.

V gene TRBV28 combines with J gene TRBJ1-5; maybe TRBD1 (5 bases). Germline-derived CDR1 and CDR2 are MDHEN and SYDVKM. The length of the CDR3 is 15 residues. Trimming cost V 5 bases and J 1 base, with 12 bases left between them. CDR3 bases: TGTGCCAGCAGTGGAAGGGGATCGAGCAATCAGCCCCAGCATTTT. Translation gives CASSGRGSSNQPQHF.

This clone appeared a single time. The chain employs TRBV19 and TRBJ1-1; no definite D call. V gave up 6 bases and J gave up 6 bases, with 17 bases separating them. Germline V lookup: CDR1 LNHDA, CDR2 SQIVND (reference sequence). The CDR3 extends over 14 amino acids. CDR3 nucleotide sequence: TGTGCCAGTAGCCCCCCTCCCCGGGGTGCTGAAGCTTTCTTT. Amino acid sequence: CASSPPPRGAEAFF.

This chain uses TRBV28 with TRBJ2-4; tentatively, D is TRBD2 (6 bases). CDR3 length: 15 residues. CDR1 is MDHEN and CDR2 is SYDVKM in the germline V gene. The V end was cut by 5 bases, the J end by 1 base, with 12 bases between. The CDR3: CASSLPGGAKNIQYF. In nucleotides, the CDR3 is TGTGCCAGCAGTCTACCTGGGGGGGCCAAAAACATTCAGTACTTC.

The chain combines TRBV7-2 with TRBJ2-7; 11 bases line up with TRBD1. With 6 bases clipped from V and 2 bases from J, the junction kept 9 bases outside the gene matches. Per the germline V gene, CDR1 is SGHTA and CDR2 is FQGNSA. The CDR3 runs to 16 residues. In DNA form, the CDR3 reads TGTGCCAGCAGTCGGCCCCCGGGACAGGGGGCCTACGAGCAGTACTTC. This sequence encodes CASSRPPGQGAYEQYF.